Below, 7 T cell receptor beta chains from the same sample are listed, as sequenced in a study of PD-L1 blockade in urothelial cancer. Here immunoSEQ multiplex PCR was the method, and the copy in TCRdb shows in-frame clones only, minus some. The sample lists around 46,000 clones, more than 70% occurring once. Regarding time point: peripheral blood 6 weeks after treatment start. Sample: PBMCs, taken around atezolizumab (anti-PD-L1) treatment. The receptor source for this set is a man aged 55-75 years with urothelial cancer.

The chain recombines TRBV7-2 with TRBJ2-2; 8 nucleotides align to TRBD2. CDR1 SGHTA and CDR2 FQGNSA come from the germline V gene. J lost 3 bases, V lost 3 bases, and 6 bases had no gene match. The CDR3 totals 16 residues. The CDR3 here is CASSFSSGSHTGELFF. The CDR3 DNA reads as TGTGCCAGCAGCTTTTCCAGCGGGAGCCACACCGGGGAGCTGTTTTTT.

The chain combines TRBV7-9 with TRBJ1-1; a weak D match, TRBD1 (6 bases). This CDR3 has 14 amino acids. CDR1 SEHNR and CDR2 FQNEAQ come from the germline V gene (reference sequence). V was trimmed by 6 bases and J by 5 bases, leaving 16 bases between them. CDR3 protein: CASREGTPETEAFF. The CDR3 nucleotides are TGTGCCAGCAGGGAAGGGACACCAGAAACTGAAGCTTTCTTT.

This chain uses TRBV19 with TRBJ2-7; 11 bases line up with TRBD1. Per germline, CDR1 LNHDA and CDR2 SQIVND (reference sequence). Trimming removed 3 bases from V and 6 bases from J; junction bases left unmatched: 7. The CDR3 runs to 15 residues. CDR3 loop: CASSMEGQGAGEQYF. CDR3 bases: TGTGCCAGTAGTATGGAAGGACAGGGGGCGGGCGAGCAGTACTTC.

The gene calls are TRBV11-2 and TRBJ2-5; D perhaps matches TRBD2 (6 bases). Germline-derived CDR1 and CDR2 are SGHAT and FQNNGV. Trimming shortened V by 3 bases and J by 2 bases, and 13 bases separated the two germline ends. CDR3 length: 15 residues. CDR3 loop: CASSLRASAQETQYF. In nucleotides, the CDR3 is TGTGCCAGCAGCTTGCGGGCTAGCGCACAAGAGACCCAGTACTTC.

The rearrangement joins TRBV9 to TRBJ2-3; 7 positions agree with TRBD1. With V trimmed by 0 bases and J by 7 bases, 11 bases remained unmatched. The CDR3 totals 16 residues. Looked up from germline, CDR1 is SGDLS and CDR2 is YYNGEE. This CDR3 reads CASSVELRQGGNTQYF. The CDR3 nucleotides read TGTGCCAGCAGCGTAGAGCTGAGACAGGGTGGAAATACGCAGTATTTT.

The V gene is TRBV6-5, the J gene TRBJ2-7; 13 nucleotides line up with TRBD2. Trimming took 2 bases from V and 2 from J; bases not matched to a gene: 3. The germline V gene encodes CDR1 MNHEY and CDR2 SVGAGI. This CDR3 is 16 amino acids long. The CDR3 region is CASSYGTSGAPYEQYF. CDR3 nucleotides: TGTGCCAGCAGTTACGGGACTAGCGGGGCCCCCTACGAGCAGTACTTC.

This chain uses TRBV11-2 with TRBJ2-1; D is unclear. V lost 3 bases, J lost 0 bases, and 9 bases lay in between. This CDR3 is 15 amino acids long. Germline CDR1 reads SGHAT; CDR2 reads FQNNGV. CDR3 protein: CASSFSYSSYNEQFF. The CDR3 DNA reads TGTGCCAGCAGCTTTTCCTATAGCTCCTACAATGAGCAGTTCTTC.